These 31 T cell receptor beta chains were sequenced from one sample in a study of T cell responses to AZD1222 COVID-19 vaccine. Sequencing was performed with immunoSEQ multiplex PCR; in TCRdb, only in-frame clones are kept and a portion is missing. The sample lists roughly 100,000 clones; 89% were seen once. This specimen was peripheral blood, taken on day 0 of AZD1222 vaccination. The receptors shown here come from an adult in good health.

This clone has just one count. J is TRBJ1-1 and V is TRBV6-5; D is ambiguous. From germline, CDR1 is MNHEY and CDR2 SVGAGI. CDR3 size: 11 residues. V gave up 8 bases and J gave up 3 bases, with 7 bases separating them. The CDR3 region has the DNA TGTGCCAGCCAGGAGGACACTGAAGCTTTCTTT. The encoded protein is CASQEDTEAFF.

V gene TRBV28 combines with J gene TRBJ2-7, with 7 bases that match TRBD2. V trimming: 6 bases; J trimming: 3 bases; junction bases outside the gene matches: 8. The germline CDR1 and CDR2 sequences are MDHEN and SYDVKM. This CDR3 has 14 residues. The CDR3 region is CASSAGDRNYEQYF. CDR3 DNA: TGTGCCAGCAGCGCGGGAGACAGAAACTACGAGCAGTACTTC.

The CDR3 coding sequence is TGTGCCAGCAGTCGAAACAGGGGTAACTATGGCTACACCTTC. This translates into CASSRNRGNYGYTF. This chain links TRBV27 with TRBJ1-2, with 7 bases identical to TRBD1. The V and J ends lost 5 bases and 1 base, in that order; junction bases with no gene match: 4. Germline V gene lookup returns CDR1 MNHEY and CDR2 SMNVEV (reference sequence). This CDR3 has 14 amino acids.

V and J are TRBV6-1 and TRBJ2-7; TRBD1 is a possible D gene (7 bases). CDR1 and CDR2 from the germline V gene are MNHNS and SASEGT. The CDR3 totals 16 residues. Trimming cost V 1 base and J 4 bases, with 17 bases left between them. The CDR3 nucleotides read TGTGCCAGCAGTGAAGTTTCGGGCAGGGGGACTTACGAGCAGTACTTC. This translates into CASSEVSGRGTYEQYF.

The rearrangement uses TRBV6-5 and TRBJ1-2; D gene uncertain. This CDR3 is 12 amino acids long. Trimming took off 9 bases at V and 3 bases at J, with 11 bases between the two ends. Germline CDR1 MNHEY, CDR2 SVGAGI. CDR3 in DNA: TGTGCCAGTTATGCGTACTACTATGGCTACACCTTC. Translating it yields CASYAYYYGYTF.

The chain is built from TRBV29-1 and TRBJ2-3; D is possibly TRBD1 (5 bases). Germline CDR1 SQVTM, CDR2 ANQGSEA. The CDR3 spans 15 residues. V was pared by 0 bases and J by 1 base, with 11 bases between. CDR3 DNA: TGCAGCGTTGAAGATACAGGTTGGGGCACAGATACGCAGTATTTT. It specifies CSVEDTGWGTDTQYF.

J is TRBJ2-3 and V is TRBV18; D gene unclear. CDR3 length: 12 amino acids. Trimming took off 6 bases at V and 2 bases at J, with 6 bases between the two ends. The germline CDR1 and CDR2 sequences are KGHSH and LQKENI. The CDR3 coding sequence is TGTGCCAGCTCCGTAGACACAGATACGCAGTATTTT. Translated, it gives CASSVDTDTQYF.

V is TRBV30 and J is TRBJ2-2; 12 positions match TRBD1. Germline values: CDR1 GTSNPN, CDR2 SVGIG (reference sequence). The CDR3 contains 15 residues. V lost 6 bases to trimming and J lost 6 bases; unmatched junction nucleotides: 8. CDR3 residues: CACIPGQGASGELFF. For the CDR3, the DNA is TGTGCCTGTATTCCGGGACAGGGGGCATCCGGGGAGCTGTTTTTT. The full variable domain, completed using reference TRBV30 and TRBJ2-2, is SQTIHQWPATLVQPVGSPLSLECTVEGTSNPNLYWYRQAAGRGLQLLFYSVGIGQISSEVPQNLSASRPQDRQFILSSKKLLLSDSGFYLCACIPGQGASGELFFGEGSRLTVL.

The chain employs TRBV30 and TRBJ1-6; a possible D gene is TRBD1 (5 bases). V was clipped by 2 bases and J by 8 bases, with 10 bases between them. Germline CDR1 reads GTSNPN; CDR2 reads SVGIG (reference sequence). This CDR3 contains 13 residues. The CDR3 here is CAWSPTGYSPLHF. CDR3 coding DNA: TGTGCCTGGAGTCCCACAGGTTATTCACCCCTCCACTTT. Drawing the rest from reference TRBV30 and TRBJ1-6, the complete variable domain is SQTIHQWPATLVQPVGSPLSLECTVEGTSNPNLYWYRQAAGRGLQLLFYSVGIGQISSEVPQNLSASRPQDRQFILSSKKLLLSDSGFYLCAWSPTGYSPLHFGNGTRLTVT.

The V and J genes are TRBV7-3 and TRBJ2-2, with D possibly matching TRBD2 (6 bases). The germline CDR1 and CDR2 sequences are SGHTA and FQGTGA. Trimming took 8 bases from V and 2 from J, leaving 12 bases between them. CDR3 length: 14 amino acids. For the CDR3, the DNA is TGTGCCAGCCGCCGGGACTCCAACACCGGGGAGCTGTTTTTT. Amino acid sequence: CASRRDSNTGELFF.

V usage is TRBV6-5 and J usage is TRBJ1-5, with TRBD1 as a possible D gene (5 bases). The germline CDR1 and CDR2 sequences are MNHEY and SVGAGI. The CDR3 has 13 residues. The V gene lost 8 bases and the J gene lost 6 bases, with 14 bases spanning the gap. The CDR3 sequence: CASGGGIGQPQHF. The CDR3 nucleotides are TGTGCCAGCGGGGGGGGGATAGGTCAGCCCCAGCATTTT.

The V call is TRBV7-9, the J call TRBJ2-2; TRBD1 agrees at 7 bases. This CDR3 spans 15 amino acids. CDR1 and CDR2 (germline): SEHNR, FQNEAQ (reference sequence). V lost 5 bases, J lost 4 bases, and 7 bases stayed unmatched. CDR3 coding DNA: TGTGCCAGCAGCGAACAGACAGGGCTCACCGGGGAGCTGTTTTTT. The encoded protein is CASSEQTGLTGELFF.

This clone was observed a single time. The V and J genes are TRBV3-1 (or the pseudogene TRBV3-2) and TRBJ1-1, with 8 bases aligning to TRBD1. The germline gives CDR1 LGHDT, CDR2 YNNKEL (reference sequence). The V and J ends lost 6 bases and 2 bases, in that order; junction bases with no gene match: 8. The CDR3 length is 15 residues. In DNA, the CDR3 is TGTGCCAGCAGTAAAAAGACAGGGGAAAACACTGAAGCTTTCTTT. It codes for CASSKKTGENTEAFF.

V and J are TRBV2 and TRBJ1-6; unclear D gene. V was trimmed by 1 base and J by 10 bases, leaving 11 bases between them. This CDR3 is built from 14 residues. The germline CDR1 and CDR2 sequences are SNHLY and FYNNEI. In DNA form, the CDR3 reads TGTGCCAGCAGTGAAGATAAGGACGGATCACCCCTCCACTTT. Protein sequence: CASSEDKDGSPLHF.

The chain combines TRBV29-1 with TRBJ1-1; maybe TRBD1 (5 bases). CDR1 is SQVTM and CDR2 is ANQGSEA in the germline V gene. V dropped 6 bases and J dropped 0 bases, with 11 bases sitting between them. The CDR3 runs to 13 residues. The CDR3 is CSVETDMNTEAFF. The CDR3 region has the DNA TGCAGCGTGGAGACAGATATGAACACTGAAGCTTTCTTT.

The rearrangement uses TRBV13 and TRBJ1-2; perhaps TRBD1 as D (5 bases). The V gene's germline CDR1 is PRHDT and CDR2 FYEKMQ (reference sequence). This CDR3 spans 16 amino acids. The V and J ends lost 5 bases and 7 bases respectively, with 23 bases between them. CDR3 amino acids: CASSVRVGRGDGGYTF. The CDR3 DNA is TGTGCCAGCAGCGTAAGGGTCGGCAGAGGGGATGGTGGCTACACCTTC. The full variable domain, rest sourced from reference TRBV13 and TRBJ1-2, is AAGVIQSPRHLIKEKRETATLKCYPIPRHDTVYWYQQGPGQDPQFLISFYEKMQSDKGSIPDRFSAQQFSDYHSELNMSSLELGDSALYFCASSVRVGRGDGGYTFGSGTRLTVV.

This chain connects TRBV6-2 or TRBV6-3 to TRBJ1-2; 7 bases line up with TRBD1. This CDR3 region has 14 residues. Germline CDR1 MNHEY, CDR2 SVGEGT. Losses at the gene ends were 2 bases for V and 12 bases for J; bases not matched to a gene: 12. CDR3 sequence: CASSYRGRKPKNTF. The CDR3 DNA is TGTGCCAGCAGTTACAGGGGGCGAAAACCTAAGAACACCTTC.

The CDR3 sequence: CASSIRGSGQPQHF. The CDR3 DNA sequence: TGTGCCAGTAGTATAAGAGGGAGCGGTCAGCCCCAGCATTTT. This chain uses TRBV19 with TRBJ1-5; D gene unclear. With 2 bases removed from V and 6 bases from J, the gap between germline ends came to 11 bases. The CDR3 loop spans 14 amino acids. The germline V gene encodes CDR1 LNHDA and CDR2 SQIVND (reference sequence). Looking up the rest from reference TRBV19 and TRBJ1-5 gives the full variable domain: DGGITQSPKYLFRKEGQNVTLSCEQNLNHDAMYWYRQDPGQGLRLIYYSQIVNDFQKGDIAEGYSVSREKKESFPLTVTSAQKNPTAFYLCASSIRGSGQPQHFGDGTRLSIL.

The chain is built from TRBV6-2 or TRBV6-3 and TRBJ1-2; no clear D. Trimming shortened V by 0 bases and J by 3 bases, and 5 bases separated the two germline ends. The CDR3 is 13 amino acids. In germline, CDR1 is MNHEY, CDR2 SVGEGT. CDR3 bases: TGTGCCAGCAGTTACTCGGGTGACTATGGCTACACCTTC. As protein: CASSYSGDYGYTF.

This clone was seen just once. V is TRBV29-1 and J is TRBJ1-2; D is unclear. The CDR3 sequence is 12 residues long. CDR1 is SQVTM, CDR2 ANQGSEA, per germline. Between the trimmed V and J ends, which lost 8 bases and 4 bases, there was a span of 14 bases. The chain's CDR3 is CSTSREGYGYTF. The CDR3 bases are TGCAGCACCTCGAGGGAAGGCTATGGCTACACCTTC.

This clone appeared a single time. The chain links TRBV27 to TRBJ1-2; TRBD1 matches at 8 bases. CDR1 and CDR2 from the germline V gene are MNHEY and SMNVEV (reference sequence). V lost 6 bases to trimming and J lost 0 bases; unmatched junction nucleotides: 6. The CDR3 is 15 amino acids. DNA for the CDR3: TGTGCCAGCAGCCCGGACAGGGTACCTAACTATGGCTACACCTTC. This translates into CASSPDRVPNYGYTF.

CDR3 in DNA: TGTGCCAGTAGTATGGGACTAGCGGGGGGGCGTCGCAAGTTCTTC. Translating gives CASSMGLAGGRRKFF. The chain employs TRBV19 and TRBJ2-1; 16 bases line up with TRBD2. The CDR3 has 15 amino acids. Germline values: CDR1 LNHDA, CDR2 SQIVND (reference sequence). V dropped 3 bases and J dropped 14; count of bases not matched to a gene: 7.

This clone is a singleton in its sample. For the CDR3, the DNA is TGTGCCAGCAGCTTACATGCCCAGGGAGCCTCACTTGGCGAGCAGTACTTC. Amino acids: CASSLHAQGASLGEQYF. The chain joins TRBV7-2 to TRBJ2-7; tentatively, D is TRBD1 or TRBD2 (5 bases each). Germline CDR1 reads SGHTA; CDR2 reads FQGNSA. V lost 2 bases, J lost 6 bases, and 23 bases lay in between. The CDR3 has 17 amino acids.

The chain has TRBV19 and TRBJ1-5, with D perhaps TRBD1 (5 bases). Germline CDR1 and CDR2: LNHDA and SQIVND (reference sequence). Between the trimmed V and J ends, which lost 3 bases and 7 bases, there was a span of 10 bases. The CDR3 runs to 13 residues. The CDR3 loop reads CASSIGAWQPQHF. CDR3 coding DNA: TGTGCCAGTAGTATTGGGGCCTGGCAGCCCCAGCATTTT.

The J gene is TRBJ1-1, the V gene TRBV3-1 (or the pseudogene TRBV3-2); D might be TRBD1 (6 bases). The CDR3 is 14 amino acids. Germline V CDR1 and CDR2: LGHDT, YNNKEL (reference sequence). V was trimmed by 6 bases and J by 4 bases, leaving 15 bases between them. This CDR3 is CASSQGHLGTEAFF. DNA of the CDR3: TGTGCCAGCAGTCAGGGACACCTGGGCACTGAAGCTTTCTTT.

The rearrangement links TRBV5-1 to TRBJ2-2; TRBD1 agrees at 8 bases. The CDR3 is made up of 16 amino acids. The junction had 10 bases not matched to a gene; V was cut back by 4 bases and J by 5 bases. The germline gives CDR1 SGHRS, CDR2 YFSETQ. CDR3 protein: CASSPGTGPFTGELFF. The CDR3, as DNA: TGCGCCAGCAGCCCGGGGACAGGACCGTTTACCGGGGAGCTGTTTTTT.

The gene calls are TRBV6-4 and TRBJ2-3; 9 bases are shared with TRBD2. J gave up 0 bases and V 5 bases, and 3 bases lay outside the gene matches. The germline V gene encodes CDR1 MRHNA and CDR2 SNTAGT. CDR3 length: 15 amino acids. CDR3: CASSFTSGSTDTQYF. CDR3 in DNA: TGTGCCAGCAGTTTTACTAGCGGGAGCACAGATACGCAGTATTTT.

The rearrangement joins TRBV4-3 to TRBJ2-5; 7 bases are shared with TRBD1. After removal of 4 bases from V and 5 bases from J, the junction contained 13 bases not matched to a gene. This CDR3 is built from 16 residues. The germline V gene has CDR1 LGHNA and CDR2 YSLEER. CDR3 bases: TGCGCCAGCAGCCCCGAACTTAGGGGGCCAGGGGAGACCCAGTACTTC. Protein sequence: CASSPELRGPGETQYF.

In the case of this clone: Sequence at one end of the junction differs from germline and may be a read error. The chain carries TRBV7-7 and TRBJ2-1; 12 bases map to TRBD2. The CDR3 extends over 16 amino acids. Germline lookup yields CDR1 SSHAT and CDR2 FNYEAQ (reference sequence). The CDR3 spells CASSARLAGDNNEQFF. The CDR3 DNA follows: TGTGCTAGCAGCGCTAGACTAGCGGGGGATAACAATGAGCAGTTCTTC.

V and J are TRBV24-1 and TRBJ2-2; D is uncertain. The CDR3 is 14 residues long. CDR1 KGHDR and CDR2 SFDVKD come from the germline V gene. Trimming took 2 bases from V and 6 from J, leaving 9 bases between them. The CDR3 protein is CATSDSLWSGELFF. CDR3 bases: TGTGCCACCAGTGATTCCCTCTGGTCCGGGGAGCTGTTTTTT.

The chain recombines TRBV9 with TRBJ2-7, with TRBD1 identical over 9 bases. The V gene end was trimmed by 0 bases and the J gene end by 5 bases; junction bases not matched to a gene: 6. The germline gives CDR1 SGDLS, CDR2 YYNGEE. The CDR3 has 15 amino acids. The CDR3 sequence: CASSVEGTGLDEQYF. The CDR3 DNA reads as TGTGCCAGCAGCGTAGAGGGGACAGGGTTGGACGAGCAGTACTTC.